Here is one TCR beta chain with its context. The specificity of this receptor is unknown. Library method: the immunoSEQ multiplex PCR assay. A mixture of 60 forward primers for TCR Vbeta segments and 13 reverse primers for TCR Jbeta segments was used in the multiplex PCR. The CDR3 region of rearranged TCR beta genes was amplified from genomic DNA with a multiplex PCR assay. On the Illumina HiSeq System, the amplified TCR beta libraries were sequenced as 87-base-pair reads. In the paper's pipeline: A later analysis tallied 75 million to 95 million unique TCR beta chains across the 550 to 850 repertoires, and around 9.9 million of those chains were shared by two or more donors. To remove PCR and sequencing errors, raw reads were error-corrected and collapsed into unique sequences using a nearest-neighbor algorithm that merged closely related sequences. To assign V, D and J gene segments, CDR3 sequences were aligned to IMGT reference sequences. For a sequence to be retained, a match of at least six nucleotides was required to both a V gene segment and a J gene segment. Rearrangements were classified as productive when the CDR3 lacked stop codons and remained in frame with V and J, and all other rearrangements were classified as non-productive. CDR3 was defined according to IMGT convention as the region running from the second conserved V-encoded cysteine to the conserved J-encoded phenylalanine. The earlier analysis of 450 to 750 of the donors excluded any sequence lacking an unambiguous match to a single V gene segment. In an earlier analysis of roughly 500 of the donors, V segments were called functional above 56.7% productive rearrangements and were called segregating when the between-donor standard deviation exceeded 5%. A statistical classification framework was built for diagnosing cytomegalovirus status from the catalog of TCR beta chain sequences. In a later analysis, V and J genes were assigned by comparing TCR nucleotide sequences against IMGT/GENE-DB human TR gene sequences. A later analysis assigned CDR3 sequences and most-parsimonious VDJ recombination scenarios with the TCRdist pipeline. In a later analysis, each TCR beta chain was defined by its CDR3 amino acid sequence together with its V-gene family, and reads lacking a unique V-gene family were excluded. To address suspected cross-contamination and a sequencing artifact, a later analysis removed roughly 640 highly shared, low-generation-probability nucleotide sequences. For each public chain, a later analysis derived a clonal expansion index from normalized ranks of inferred template counts within each repertoire. Generation probabilities in a later analysis came from a VDJ recombination model fitted to out-of-frame rearrangements, and those results were checked against IGoR. A later analysis scored TCR-TCR, TCR-HLA and TCR-CMV co-occurrence with hypergeometric tests, applying a repertoire-size bias correction to TCR pairs. A later analysis estimated false discovery rates by permuting HLA or CMV assignments 20 times. In a later analysis, co-occurring TCRs were grouped using DBSCAN, with TCRdist sequence similarity added in when clustering inside HLA-allele-positive subsets. Repertoires with fewer than 30,000 or more than 120,000 public chains were left out of co-occurrence clustering, as were about five repertoires with anomalous nucleotide sharing. TCRdb took over this immuneACCESS table, retaining in-frame rearrangements with V and J assigned. Such tables are incomplete; in checked studies, under half of the missing clones stem from an unresolved V gene, and the remainder is unexplained. Clone size and the V and J calls come from that table; the DNA yielded D and trimming. This sample's records show about 170,000 clones. The ten largest clones represent 0.7% to 0.8% of the sample.

The data were obtained in a study of cytomegalovirus exposure and HLA in healthy donors (TCRdb year 2017). Looking at the study overall: An earlier analysis of under 600 of the donors reported approximately 270 Gb of sequence data and about 100 million unique TCR beta sequences from some 180 million T cells. To decide whether each TCR beta V gene segment behaved as functional or pseudogenic, an earlier analysis of some 570 of the donors relied on high-throughput TCR beta sequencing. All discovery cohort repertoires had been generated using a single sequencing platform. The study was designed to test whether signatures of past pathogen exposure could be identified by cataloging public T cell receptors. A later genetic analysis used genome-wide SNP genotypes for about 65% of the roughly 700 donors, treating that subset as a discovery cohort. HLA typing covered class I and class II loci at four-digit resolution. In a later analysis, previously published TCR beta repertoires from more than 500 donors were re-analyzed and high-resolution HLA genotyping was added so that TCR occurrence patterns could be studied. Of the 398 genotyped donors, roughly 80% were placed in the genetic ancestry cluster associated with self-reported Caucasian donors. A handful of DR-DQ haplotypes were handled as single units for association and clustering because linkage in the cohort was strong. High-throughput TCR immunosequencing, statistical association of individual TCRs with disease status, and machine learning were combined to predict cytomegalovirus infection status. The T cell repertoires of 666 subjects were profiled by immunosequencing and related to cytomegalovirus serostatus. Along with the approximately 670-subject first cohort, a separate validation cohort of roughly 110 different subjects was used. Alongside the repertoire data, information on donor age, sex, ethnicity and CMV serostatus was compiled. The number of typed donors differed by locus: roughly 629-640 for A, B, C, DRB1 and DQB1; some 500 for DQA1; around 610 for DPA1; and around 470 for DPB1. Among roughly 400 genotyped donors of the cohort, an average of roughly 230,000 unique TCR beta nucleotide sequences was sequenced per donor, of which about 18% were non-productive. An early release that covered fewer than 750 HLA-typed donors contained approximately 320 gigabases of sequencing data and 75 million to 100 million unique TCR sequences. The later analysis used no new phenotypic data to find candidate immune exposures, relying instead on TCR beta sequences and their occurrence across donors. Study-wide conclusions, independent of this receptor: While some public TCRs were present in many individuals, most TCR sequences turned up only very rarely across donors. Correlated functional status among segregating V segments might be attributable to linkage disequilibrium, but an unknown experimental factor could not be ruled out. Because counts were too low, some 17 rarely observed V segments, including chromosome 9 orphons, were left out of the earlier analysis of 587 of the donors. Because the 87-base-pair reads could not distinguish some IMGT-functional V segments, including TRBV6-2 and TRBV6-3, those segments were excluded. A later analysis found that HLA-associated TCR beta chains were more clonally expanded and had lower generation probabilities than equally common non-associated chains. The authors suggested that the approach could potentially be extended to other disease states and immunological phenotypes. In vitro tests confirmed that three of the cytomegalovirus-associated TCR beta chains recognize cytomegalovirus antigens. According to a later analysis, most CMV-associated TCR beta chains appeared to be HLA-restricted, and the HLA associations seemed to be driven largely by CMV exposure. In a later analysis, over 15,000 TCR beta sequences were associated with specific HLA alleles at a false discovery rate of 0.05. In the study, about 150 TCR beta chains were listed as associated with cytomegalovirus. In a later genetic analysis, a missense DCLRE1C variant was associated with V-gene and J-gene trimming of TCR beta chains, and the association was replicated in an independent cohort. Because HLA typing was missing for some donors at each locus, association tests included only the typed subset. Roughly uniform sequencing depth across donors was assumed in presence/absence analyses, although this assumption may not hold. The only immune exposure information available for the cohort was CMV serostatus. Several of the top co-occurrence clusters appeared to be linked to parvovirus B19, influenza, CMV and Epstein-Barr virus, according to a later analysis. Strong co-occurrence of HLA alleles, especially DR and DQ, made assigning TCR associations to individual alleles difficult. This cohort had only TCR beta chains sequenced, and the lack of alpha or paired-chain data limited which features could be detected. Cytomegalovirus status was reported to be diagnosed by the classifier with high specificity and sensitivity in both the original and validation cohorts. A further reported finding was that TCR beta sequences accurately predicted the HLA-A and HLA-B alleles for most subjects in the first cohort. In an earlier analysis of approximately 590 of the donors, most TCR beta V segments appeared in productive rearrangements about 90% or about 30% of the time, broadly matching IMGT annotations. A later analysis found that TCR association rates varied across HLA loci, with DRB1 alleles showing the most associated TCRs and HLA-C alleles the fewest. According to a later genetic analysis, donors in an Asian-associated ancestry cluster had fewer N-insertions in productive TCRs than the roughly 700-donor mean. A group of highly shared sequence variants was considered likely to be a technical artifact of the sequencing pipeline.

The cohort comprised fewer than 750 healthy bone marrow donors. All cohort members were sampled while nominally healthy, although unrecorded immune exposures were likely present. The donor tested CMV seropositive, placing the donor among the 290 or so seropositive members of the cohort. A peripheral blood sample was provided by each donor, and peripheral blood mononuclear cells were used for TCR beta sequencing. Genomic DNA was extracted from the blood cell samples with the Qiagen DNeasy Blood Extraction Kit. The CDR3 runs 17 residues from the cysteine to the phenylalanine. Here the CDR3 DNA is all that survives: 51 bases in frame from base 1. From the germline V gene, CDR1 is MGHRA and CDR2 is YSYEKL. The V end loses 0 bases and the J end loses 2 bases, and a stretch of 15 bases separates them.

The sequence links TRBV4-1 to TRBJ2-3; TRBD2 could be the D gene, as 6 bases match. The clonotype comes from a woman aged 18-35 years in good health and CMV-seropositive. Sequencing was done on a sample of PBMCs. The CDR3 sequence is CASSQDLGGSHTDTQYF. The base sequence is TGCGCCAGCAGCCAAGATCTCGGGGGATCCCACACAGATACGCAGTATTTT.